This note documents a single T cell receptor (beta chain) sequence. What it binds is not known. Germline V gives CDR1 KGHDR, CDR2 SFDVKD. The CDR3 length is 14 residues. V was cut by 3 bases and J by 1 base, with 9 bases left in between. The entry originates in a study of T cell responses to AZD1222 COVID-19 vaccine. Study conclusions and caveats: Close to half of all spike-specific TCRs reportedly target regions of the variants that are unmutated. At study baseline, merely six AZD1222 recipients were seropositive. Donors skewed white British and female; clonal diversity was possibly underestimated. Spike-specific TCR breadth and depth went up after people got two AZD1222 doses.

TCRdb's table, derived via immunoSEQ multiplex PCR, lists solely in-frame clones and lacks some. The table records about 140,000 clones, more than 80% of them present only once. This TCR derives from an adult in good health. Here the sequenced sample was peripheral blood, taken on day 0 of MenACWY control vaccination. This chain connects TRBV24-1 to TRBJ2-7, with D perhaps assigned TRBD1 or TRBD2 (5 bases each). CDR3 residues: CATSDPGRSYEQYF. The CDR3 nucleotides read TGTGCCACCAGTGATCCGGGACGGTCCTACGAGCAGTACTTC.